A selection of T cell receptor beta chains follows, all from one sample in a study of shared clonotypes between healthy human individuals. The table came from immunoSEQ multiplex PCR; TCRdb's copy has only in-frame clones and leaves some out. Of some 660,000 clones listed, 73% are singletons. The sequenced sample was memory CD4+ T cells sorted from blood. These receptors originate from a woman aged 25 to 39 in good health. Each CDR3 is given with its conserved first and last residue. The D gene is left open where the match is weak. Clone size is stated in some rows and not others, as once, few, many or a class when expanded.

d_gene	j_gene	abundance	v_gene	len	CDR3nt	CDR3aa
TRBD2	TRBJ2-2	NA	TRBV13	14	TGTGCCAGCAGCTTAGCGCGGGGGATCGGGGAGCTGTTTTTT	CASSLARGIGELFF
NA	TRBJ1-2	few	TRBV2	13	TGTGCCAGCAGTGAGGCCAGGGTGCATGGCTACACCTTC	CASSEARVHGYTF
TRBD1	TRBJ2-7	NA	TRBV19	17	TGTGCCAGTAGTATCGCGTGGCAGGGGGCATCACCAGCTCGCGGGTACTTC	CASSIAWQGASPARGYF
NA	TRBJ1-3	NA	TRBV7-2	14	TGTGCCAGCAGCTCCACTCTCTCTGGAAACACCATATATTTT	CASSSTLSGNTIYF
TRBD1	TRBJ1-5	NA	TRBV18	15	TGTGCCAGCTCACCGACAGGGGATAGCAATCAGCCCCAGCATTTT	CASSPTGDSNQPQHF
NA	TRBJ2-5	NA	TRBV6-1	13	TGTGCCAGCAGTTGGTCTAGATCTGAGACCCAGTACTTC	CASSWSRSETQYF
NA	TRBJ2-3	NA	TRBV21-1	16	TGTGCCAGCAGCAACGGCAGAACGTCTAGCACAGATACGCAGTATTTT	CASSNGRTSSTDTQYF
TRBD1	TRBJ1-2	once	TRBV7-9	16	TGTGCCAGCAGCCTTGCGAGACAGGGGGCCGGCTATGGCTACACCTTC	CASSLARQGAGYGYTF
NA	TRBJ1-5	NA	TRBV6-1	15	TGTGCCAGCAGTGTGGGATGGACTGACAATCAGCCCCAGCATTTT	CASSVGWTDNQPQHF
NA	TRBJ2-7	NA	TRBV6-1	14	TGTGCCAGCAGTGAACAGGGGATATCCTACGAGCAGTACTTC	CASSEQGISYEQYF
NA	TRBJ1-3	NA	TRBV11-2	16	TGTGCCAGCAGCTCCTTTAACAGTGGAGCTGGAAACACCATATATTTT	CASSSFNSGAGNTIYF
NA	TRBJ2-7	NA	TRBV28	15	TGTGCCAGCAAAACGGGAGGCATTCAGGGGAACGAGCAGTACTTC	CASKTGGIQGNEQYF
NA	TRBJ2-2	NA	TRBV11-2	16	TGTGCCAGCAGCTCCTCAGGGGGGGCGCTTCCCGGGGAGCTGTTTTTT	CASSSSGGALPGELFF
TRBD1	TRBJ2-5	NA	TRBV11-3	14	TGTGCCAGCAGTCCAGGACAGGCCCAAGAGACCCAGTACTTC	CASSPGQAQETQYF
NA	TRBJ2-2	NA	TRBV5-1	15	TGCGCCTGGAAAACCGACCCCAGGGGGGACGGGGAGCTGTTTTTT	CAWKTDPRGDGELFF
NA	TRBJ2-5	once	TRBV28	14	TGTGCCAGCAGTTTATTAGGGAGTGGGGAGACCCAGTACTTC	CASSLLGSGETQYF
TRBD2	TRBJ2-2	NA	TRBV7-9	16	TGTGCCAGCAGCTCCCGACTAGCGGGAGTAACCGGGGAGCTGTTTTTT	CASSSRLAGVTGELFF
TRBD1	TRBJ1-2	NA	TRBV4-3	16	TGCGCCAGCAGCCAAGATCGATCAGGGGGAGACTATGGCTACACCTTC	CASSQDRSGGDYGYTF
NA	TRBJ2-7	few	TRBV6-5	13	TGTGCCAGCAGTTACGGCCTCTTTGGCGAGCAGTACTTC	CASSYGLFGEQYF
NA	TRBJ2-1	few	TRBV4-1	18	TGCGCCAGCAGCCAAGATAAAGGGTTCGTTCGTACGTACAATGAGCAGTTCTTC	CASSQDKGFVRTYNEQFF
TRBD2	TRBJ2-7	NA	TRBV28	15	TGTGCCAGCAGGGTGGGCGGGAGCGACTCCTACGAGCAGTACTTC	CASRVGGSDSYEQYF
NA	TRBJ1-6	NA	TRBV7-6	15	TGTGCCAGCAGCGTAAAGGGAGTCGGGGATTCACCCCTCCACTTT	CASSVKGVGDSPLHF
NA	TRBJ1-2	few	TRBV15	15	TGTGCCACCAGCAGTTGGGGGCGAGCTAACTATGGCTACACCTTC	CATSSWGRANYGYTF
NA	TRBJ2-4	NA	TRBV19	13	TGTGCCAGTCTTGGGGACCACAAAAACATTCAGTACTTC	CASLGDHKNIQYF
TRBD1	TRBJ1-2	NA	TRBV7-8	14	TGTGCCAGCCCTCCGGGACAGGGGGGCTATGGCTACACCTTC	CASPPGQGGYGYTF
NA	TRBJ2-3	few	TRBV20-1	10	TGCAGTGCTAGCACAGATACGCAGTATTTT	CSASTDTQYF
TRBD2	TRBJ2-7	NA	TRBV18	16	TGTGCCAGCTCATCCCTCAGGACTAGCGGGCCCTACGAGCAGTACTTC	CASSSLRTSGPYEQYF
TRBD2	TRBJ2-7	once	TRBV28	15	TGTGCCAGCAGGGAGACTAGCGGAGTCTCCTACGAGCAGTACTTC	CASRETSGVSYEQYF
TRBD2	TRBJ2-3	many	TRBV5-4	15	TGTGCCAGCAGCAGAGCGGGGGGTGACACAGATACGCAGTATTTT	CASSRAGGDTDTQYF
NA	TRBJ1-2	once	TRBV4-1	14	TGCGCCAGCAGCCAAGATTTGGGCAGGGACGGCTACACCTTC	CASSQDLGRDGYTF
NA	TRBJ2-5	NA	TRBV2	13	TGTGCCAGCAGCCTCAGGGTTCCCGAGACCCAGTACTTC	CASSLRVPETQYF
TRBD2	TRBJ2-3	NA	TRBV10-1	15	TGCGCCAGCGGGGGACTAGCGGAGGGGAAAGATACGCAGTATTTT	CASGGLAEGKDTQYF
NA	TRBJ2-7	NA	TRBV18	12	TGTGCCAGCTCACCACCAGGCGCTGAGCAGTACTTC	CASSPPGAEQYF
TRBD1	TRBJ1-1	NA	TRBV7-2	13	TGTGCCAGCAGCTTAGCTAGGGGGCTTCTGGCTTTCTTT	CASSLARGLLAFF
NA	TRBJ2-1	few	TRBV2	17	TGTGCCAGCAGTGTCTACAGGGGAGGGGGCTCCTACAATGAGCAGTTCTTC	CASSVYRGGGSYNEQFF
NA	TRBJ2-3	few	TRBV7-2	15	TGTGCCAGCAGCGCAGGGTATCTGAGCACAGATACGCAGTATTTT	CASSAGYLSTDTQYF
NA	TRBJ2-3	NA	TRBV19	13	TGTGCCAGTGGGGGGACCTACACAGATACGCAGTATTTT	CASGGTYTDTQYF
TRBD1	TRBJ2-7	NA	TRBV7-2	13	TGTGCCAGCAGCAGGACAGGGGCATACGAGCAGTACTTC	CASSRTGAYEQYF
TRBD2	TRBJ2-5	NA	TRBV2	17	TGTGCCAGCAGTGAACGGGCAGGCGGGGGAATACAAGAGACCCAGTACTTC	CASSERAGGGIQETQYF
NA	TRBJ2-2	NA	TRBV5-6	15	TGTGCCAGCAGAGCATGGGTTTCGAACACCGGGGAGCTGTTTTTT	CASRAWVSNTGELFF
TRBD2	TRBJ2-3	few	TRBV5-1	17	TGCGCCAGCAGCTGGAGCGGGAGGTCGGCTAGCACAGATACGCAGTATTTT	CASSWSGRSASTDTQYF